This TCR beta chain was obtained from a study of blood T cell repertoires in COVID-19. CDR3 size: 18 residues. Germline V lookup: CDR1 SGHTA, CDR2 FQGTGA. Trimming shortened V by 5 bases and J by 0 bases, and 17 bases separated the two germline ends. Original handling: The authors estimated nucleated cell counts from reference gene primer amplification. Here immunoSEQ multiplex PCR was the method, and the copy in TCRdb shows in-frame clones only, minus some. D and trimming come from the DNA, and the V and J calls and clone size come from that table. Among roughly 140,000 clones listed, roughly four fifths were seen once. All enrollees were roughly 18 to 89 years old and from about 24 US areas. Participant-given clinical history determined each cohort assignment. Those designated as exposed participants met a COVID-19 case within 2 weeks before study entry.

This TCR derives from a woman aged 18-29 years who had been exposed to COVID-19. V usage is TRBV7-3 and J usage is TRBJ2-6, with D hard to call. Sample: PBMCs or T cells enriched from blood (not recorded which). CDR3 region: CASSLTPGVSSGANVLTF. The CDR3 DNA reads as TGTGCCAGCAGCCTTACGCCAGGCGTCTCCTCTGGGGCCAACGTCCTGACTTTC.